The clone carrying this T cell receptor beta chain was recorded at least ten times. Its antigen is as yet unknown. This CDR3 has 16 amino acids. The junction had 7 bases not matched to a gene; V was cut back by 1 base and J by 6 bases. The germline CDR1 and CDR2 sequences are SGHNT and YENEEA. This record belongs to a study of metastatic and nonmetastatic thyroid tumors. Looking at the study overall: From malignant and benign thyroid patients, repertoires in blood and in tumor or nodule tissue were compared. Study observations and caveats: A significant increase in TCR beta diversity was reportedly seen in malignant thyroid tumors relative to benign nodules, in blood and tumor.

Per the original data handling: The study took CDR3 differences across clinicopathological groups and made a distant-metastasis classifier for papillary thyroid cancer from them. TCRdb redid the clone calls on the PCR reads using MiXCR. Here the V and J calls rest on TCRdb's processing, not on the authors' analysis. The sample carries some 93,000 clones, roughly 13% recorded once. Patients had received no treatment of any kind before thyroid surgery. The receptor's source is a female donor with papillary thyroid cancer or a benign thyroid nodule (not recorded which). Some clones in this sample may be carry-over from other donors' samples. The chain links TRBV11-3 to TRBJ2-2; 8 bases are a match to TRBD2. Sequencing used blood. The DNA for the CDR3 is TGTGCCAGCAGCTTAGGGAGCGGGAGTTTTTCCGGGGAGCTGTTTTTT. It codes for CASSLGSGSFSGELFF.